These 31 T cell receptor beta chains were all obtained from the same sample, sequenced in a study of T-cell memory formation after mild COVID-19. Via MiXCR, TCRdb re-called the 5' RACE reads, giving one row per CDR3 protein. The sample includes under 70,000 distinct CDR3 sequences, approximately 9% of them seen just once. Sequenced: PBMCs or a T cell subset sorted from them (not recorded which). These receptors were obtained from a man aged 18-30 years who had mild COVID-19 (a few samples of this study predate the infection). Cell type and time point are not known.

J is TRBJ1-1 and V is TRBV5-1, with 7 bases fitting TRBD1. V dropped 2 bases and J dropped 1; count of bases not matched to a gene: 2. The CDR3 covers 14 residues. CDR1 and CDR2 (germline): SGHRS, YFSETQ. The CDR3 region is CASSLDRANTEAFF. CDR3 nucleotides: TGCGCCAGCAGCTTAGACAGGGCGAACACTGAAGCTTTCTTT.

This clonotype occurred many times. This rearrangement joins TRBV18 to TRBJ2-7; D not resolved. The CDR3 contains 12 residues. V was clipped by 4 bases and J by 3 bases, with 7 bases between them. The germline V gene encodes CDR1 KGHSH and CDR2 LQKENI. The CDR3: CASSQANYEQYF. The DNA for the CDR3 is TGTGCCAGCTCACAGGCTAACTACGAGCAGTACTTC.

This clonotype was seen only a few times. This chain links TRBV7-6 with TRBJ2-3; 10 nucleotides match TRBD1. J was trimmed by 4 bases and V by 1 base; bases with no gene match: 5. Germline V gene lookup returns CDR1 SGHVS and CDR2 FNYEAQ. The length of the CDR3 is 16 residues. CDR3 nucleotide sequence: TGTGCCAGCAGCTTAGAAGGGGACAGGGGTTCAGATACGCAGTATTTT. Translation gives CASSLEGDRGSDTQYF.

Only a few counts were recorded for this clonotype. The chain recombines TRBV4-3 with TRBJ2-2, with 8 positions matching TRBD2. The ends lost 0 bases at V and 5 bases at J; junction bases unmatched: 2. This CDR3 is built from 15 residues. The germline V gene encodes CDR1 LGHNA and CDR2 YSLEER. The CDR3 region is CASSQEPGGTGELFF. As DNA, the CDR3 is TGCGCCAGCAGCCAAGAGCCGGGGGGGACCGGGGAGCTGTTTTTT.

This clonotype was detected only a few times. V is TRBV4-1 and J is TRBJ2-5; 8 positions match TRBD2. Germline CDR1 and CDR2: MGHRA and YSYEKL. The CDR3 has 14 amino acids. V was clipped by 6 bases and J by 1 base; unmatched bases: 4. Written as DNA, the CDR3 is TGCGCCAGCAGTCTTAGCGGGGCCCAAGAGACCCAGTACTTC. Translated: CASSLSGAQETQYF.

In this sample, this clonotype turned up a few times. The chain has TRBV7-9 and TRBJ1-6, with 9 nucleotides matching TRBD1. This CDR3 is 14 amino acids long. Trimming at V came to 5 bases and at J to 8 bases, leaving 4 bases not matched to a gene. The germline V gene has CDR1 SEHNR and CDR2 FQNEAQ (reference sequence). The CDR3 spells CASSKDRGDSPLHF. The CDR3 DNA follows: TGTGCCAGCAGCAAGGACAGGGGTGATTCACCCCTCCACTTT.

The genes are TRBV5-4 and TRBJ1-2; 8 positions agree with TRBD1. V lost 2 bases and J lost 8; bases outside the gene matches: 2. Germline values: CDR1 SGHNT, CDR2 YYREEE (reference sequence). The CDR3 sequence is 12 residues long. The CDR3 is CASSFDRGGYTF. The DNA of the CDR3 is TGTGCCAGCAGCTTCGACAGGGGAGGCTACACCTTC.

This clonotype was recorded at least ten times. The V gene is TRBV20-1, the J gene TRBJ2-7, with D perhaps TRBD2 (6 bases). This CDR3 comprises 14 residues. Trimming took 3 bases from V and 6 from J, leaving 18 bases between them. Germline V gene sequence: CDR1 DFQATT, CDR2 SNEGSKA (reference sequence). The CDR3 coding sequence is TGCAGTGCTAGTTTTGGGGGAGGTCAGGGCGAGCAGTACTTC. It is translated as CSASFGGGQGEQYF.

There are many counts of this clonotype. The V gene is TRBV5-1, the J gene TRBJ2-1, with D possibly being TRBD1 (5 bases). Trimming left V 2 bases short and J 8 bases short, with 14 bases between. The CDR3 spans 14 residues. Looked up from germline, CDR1 is SGHRS and CDR2 is YFSETQ. The CDR3 DNA is TGCGCCAGCAGCTTCCAGGGTTCGGGCGATGAGCAGTTCTTC. This codes for CASSFQGSGDEQFF. Complete variable domain (other parts from reference TRBV5-1 and TRBJ2-1): KAGVTQTPRYLIKTRGQQVTLSCSPISGHRSVSWYQQTPGQGLQFLFEYFSETQRNKGNFPGRFSGRQFSNSRSEMNVSTLELGDSALYLCASSFQGSGDEQFFGPGTRLTVL.

The V and J genes are TRBV4-1 and TRBJ1-3; D not certain. Germline-derived CDR1 and CDR2 are MGHRA and YSYEKL. Trimming pared 1 base from V and 0 bases from J, leaving 7 bases between. The CDR3 runs 15 residues. CDR3 nucleotide sequence: TGCGCCAGCAGCCAAGGCCGGAGCTCTGGAAACACCATATATTTT. Amino acids: CASSQGRSSGNTIYF.

The V call is TRBV7-6, the J call TRBJ1-2, with unresolved D. The V gene's germline CDR1 is SGHVS and CDR2 FNYEAQ. CDR3 length: 13 amino acids. With 1 base removed from V and 2 bases from J, the gap between germline ends came to 5 bases. This CDR3 reads CASSLEQNYGYTF. CDR3 sequence (DNA): TGTGCCAGCAGCTTAGAACAGAACTATGGCTACACCTTC.

This clonotype has a single count. V and J are TRBV7-2 and TRBJ2-5; a possible D gene is TRBD2 (5 bases). The germline CDR1 and CDR2 sequences are SGHTA and FQGNSA. Deletions cut 1 base from V and 5 bases from J, with 11 bases between. The CDR3 totals 14 residues. CDR3 residues: CASSLGGNAETQYF. The CDR3 nucleotides are TGTGCCAGCAGCTTAGGAGGGAATGCGGAGACCCAGTACTTC.

In this sample, this clonotype turned up many times. V usage is TRBV3-1 and J usage is TRBJ2-4; 12 nucleotides line up with TRBD1. The CDR3 loop spans 13 amino acids. The trim removed 4 bases at V and 12 bases at J, leaving 4 bases unmatched. The germline CDR1 and CDR2 sequences are LGHDT and YNNKEL (reference sequence). The CDR3 loop is CASSPGTGGSQYF. In DNA form, the CDR3 reads TGTGCCAGCAGCCCGGGGACAGGGGGCTCTCAGTACTTC.

This chain links TRBV14 with TRBJ1-4; D is possibly TRBD1 (5 bases). The CDR3 totals 19 residues. The germline V gene has CDR1 SGHDN and CDR2 FVKESK. Deletions cut 3 bases from V and 0 bases from J, with 20 bases between. CDR3 in amino acids: CASSQAYGRSRATNEKLFF. CDR3 nucleotide sequence: TGTGCCAGCAGCCAGGCCTACGGGCGGTCCAGGGCAACTAATGAAAAACTGTTTTTT.

DNA for the CDR3: TGTGCCAGCAGGGGACTAGCGGGGACCGCGGATACGCAGTATTTT. It yields the protein CASRGLAGTADTQYF. This sequence joins TRBV2 and TRBJ2-3, with TRBD2 identical over 13 bases. Trimming at V came to 6 bases and at J to 6 bases, leaving 6 bases not matched to a gene. Germline loops: CDR1 SNHLY, CDR2 FYNNEI. The CDR3 is 15 amino acids.

Comments on this clonotype: One junction end disagrees with the germline gene, perhaps due to a read error. CDR3 nucleotides: TGCAGTGCTAGAGCGGGCGCAACTGATGAAAAACTGTTTTTT. It yields the protein CSARAGATDEKLFF. The gene calls are TRBV20-1 and TRBJ1-4; D uncertain. CDR1 is DFQATT, CDR2 SNEGSKA, per germline (reference sequence). This CDR3 spans 14 amino acids.

In this sample, this clonotype turned up a few times. V and J are TRBV7-3 and TRBJ1-2, with D possibly being TRBD1 (5 bases). V was clipped by 1 base and J by 8 bases, with 20 bases between them. The CDR3 has 16 amino acids. CDR1 and CDR2 (germline): SGHTA, FQGTGA. The CDR3 DNA follows: TGTGCCAGCAGCTTAAGGGTTAGGGGCAGGCCATACGGCTACACCTTC. The encoded protein is CASSLRVRGRPYGYTF. Full variable domain (missing parts from reference TRBV7-3 and TRBJ1-2): GAGVSQTPSNKVTEKGKYVELRCDPISGHTALYWYRQSLGQGPEFLIYFQGTGAADDSGLPNDRFFAVRPEGSVSTLKIQRTERGDSAVYLCASSLRVRGRPYGYTFGSGTRLTVV.

The V and J genes are TRBV7-6 and TRBJ2-3; 10 bases are shared with TRBD2. Germline CDR1 is SGHVS and CDR2 is FNYEAQ. CDR3 length equals 16 residues. With 5 bases clipped from V and 0 bases from J, the junction kept 5 bases outside the gene matches. CDR3 in DNA: TGTGCCAGCAGCCGATTTAGCGGGGGGAGCACAGATACGCAGTATTTT. This gives the protein CASSRFSGGSTDTQYF.

This chain uses TRBV3-1 with TRBJ2-1, with 9 nucleotides matching TRBD2. The CDR3 is made up of 16 amino acids. Germline loops: CDR1 LGHDT, CDR2 YNNKEL (reference sequence). Trimming cost V 5 bases and J 2 bases; bases outside gene matches: 7. CDR3 in amino acids: CASSSPGGGAYNEQFF. Written as DNA, the CDR3 is TGTGCCAGCAGCTCCCCAGGCGGGGGGGCCTACAATGAGCAGTTCTTC.

This clonotype was recorded a few times. The rearrangement uses TRBV18 and TRBJ2-3; 7 bases line up with TRBD1. The ends lost 8 bases at V and 2 bases at J; junction bases unmatched: 10. Germline-derived CDR1 and CDR2 are KGHSH and LQKENI. This CDR3 is built from 15 residues. CDR3 amino acids: CASGRPGTDTDTQYF. Written as DNA, the CDR3 is TGTGCCAGCGGACGACCCGGGACAGACACAGATACGCAGTATTTT.

This clonotype has more than one count but fewer than ten. The chain uses TRBV27 and TRBJ2-3; D remains unclear. The germline gives CDR1 MNHEY, CDR2 SMNVEV (reference sequence). The CDR3 has 13 residues. V was trimmed by 6 bases and J by 2 bases, leaving 9 bases between them. This CDR3 reads CASRKRFTDTQYF. The CDR3 DNA sequence: TGTGCCAGCAGGAAACGGTTCACAGATACGCAGTATTTT.

The rearrangement links TRBV5-1 to TRBJ1-1, with D unclear. The ends were cut back, 4 bases at V and 1 base at J, with 8 bases in the middle. Germline V gene data show CDR1 as SGHRS and CDR2 as YFSETQ. This CDR3 has 13 amino acids. The CDR3 DNA follows: TGCGCCAGCAGCCCGACGGAGAACACTGAAGCTTTCTTT. Translated, it gives CASSPTENTEAFF.

This chain joins TRBV12-3 or TRBV12-4 and TRBJ1-5, with TRBD1 identical over 10 bases. There are 15 residues in the CDR3. Trimming removed 5 bases from V and 7 bases from J; junction bases left unmatched: 8. CDR3 loop: CASSPRTGGLQPQHF. The DNA of the CDR3 is TGTGCCAGCAGTCCGAGGACAGGGGGGTTGCAGCCCCAGCATTTT.

This clonotype came up a few times. The genes are TRBV29-1 and TRBJ2-2; the match to TRBD2 covers 11 bases. From germline, CDR1 is SQVTM and CDR2 ANQGSEA. This CDR3 region has 15 residues. J lost 1 base, V lost 5 bases, and 3 bases had no gene match. This CDR3 reads CSVSGTSGNTGELFF. CDR3 bases: TGCAGCGTTTCCGGGACTAGCGGGAACACCGGGGAGCTGTTTTTT.

This clonotype occurred a few times. CDR3 sequence (DNA): TGTGCCACCAGTGATCGGGCCGGATACAATGAGCAGTTCTTC. Translating it yields CATSDRAGYNEQFF. This chain joins TRBV24-1 and TRBJ2-1; D call uncertain. The CDR3 length is 14 residues. V was shortened by 3 bases and J by 4 bases, with 9 bases between the two germline ends. Germline CDR1 reads KGHDR; CDR2 reads SFDVKD.

This clonotype showed up just a few times. CDR3 in amino acids: CASSQGQFNQPQHF. In DNA form, the CDR3 reads TGTGCCAGCAGCCAAGGACAGTTCAATCAGCCCCAGCATTTT. The chain has TRBV5-6 and TRBJ1-5; maybe TRBD1 (6 bases). The CDR3 totals 14 residues. CDR1 SGHDT and CDR2 YYEEEE come from the germline V gene. V lost 4 bases to trimming and J lost 3 bases, with 11 bases between them.

The chain is built from TRBV24-1 and TRBJ2-3; D not resolved. Trimming pared 3 bases from V and 0 bases from J, leaving 3 bases between. CDR1 is KGHDR, CDR2 SFDVKD, per germline. CDR3 size: 13 residues. CDR3 residues: CATSDRSTDTQYF. In DNA, the CDR3 is TGTGCCACCAGTGATCGTAGCACAGATACGCAGTATTTT.

In this sample, this clonotype turned up a few times. J is TRBJ2-2 and V is TRBV7-2; possibly TRBD1 for D (6 bases). Trimming took 5 bases from V and 8 from J, leaving 9 bases between them. Germline V gene sequence: CDR1 SGHTA, CDR2 FQGNSA. The CDR3 has 12 residues. CDR3 sequence: CASSTRGGELFF. The CDR3 DNA reads TGTGCCAGCAGCACCAGGGGTGGGGAGCTGTTTTTT.

This clonotype was detected a few times. CDR3 sequence: CASSSGTNYNEQFF. DNA for the CDR3: TGTGCCAGCAGTAGCGGGACAAACTACAATGAGCAGTTCTTC. The V call is TRBV5-6, the J call TRBJ2-1, with 8 positions matching TRBD2. CDR3 length: 14 amino acids. V shed 5 bases and J 3 bases; nucleotides not matched to a gene: 4. Germline V gives CDR1 SGHDT, CDR2 YYEEEE.

This rearrangement joins TRBV6-1 to TRBJ2-1; D possibly corresponds to TRBD2 (5 bases). Per germline, CDR1 MNHNS and CDR2 SASEGT. With 9 bases removed from V and 0 bases from J, the gap between germline ends came to 12 bases. The CDR3 covers 14 residues. CDR3 sequence: CASLSGDSYNEQFF. As DNA, the CDR3 is TGTGCCAGTCTGTCCGGGGACTCCTACAATGAGCAGTTCTTC.

The chain couples TRBV20-1 to TRBJ1-5; TRBD1 aligns across 9 bases. From germline, CDR1 is DFQATT and CDR2 SNEGSKA (reference sequence). The CDR3 consists of 17 residues. Germline trimming cut 4 bases from V and 0 bases from J; bases unmatched to any gene: 10. The CDR3 bases are TGCAGTGCTAAGCCGGGACAGGGCCTTTTTAGCAATCAGCCCCAGCATTTT. Translating gives CSAKPGQGLFSNQPQHF.